One sample yielded the 24 T cell receptor beta chains listed below, sequenced in a study of blood T cell repertoires in COVID-19 (TCRdb year 2020). The library was built by means of the immunoSEQ multiplex PCR assay. TCRdb provides this immuneACCESS table in a form limited to in-frame rearrangements. Some clones are lacking; in checked studies, under half of them reflect an unresolved V gene, and why the rest are absent is not known. The sample table contains 120,000 or so clones; only one count was recorded for around 76% of them. Around 5.5% of the sample is held by the ten biggest clonotypes. The specimen sequenced was peripheral blood. The receptor set was obtained from a man in his fifties or sixties with acute or convalescent COVID-19.

This rearrangement joins TRBV5-8 to TRBJ2-7, with D possibly being TRBD1 (6 bases). V was clipped by 1 base and J by 2 bases, with 22 bases between them. This CDR3 is 18 amino acids long. The V gene's germline CDR1 is SGHTS and CDR2 YDEGEE. The CDR3 sequence is CASSLRQGTRGNPYEQYF. CDR3 bases: TGTGCCAGCAGCTTGCGGCAGGGTACGAGGGGGAATCCCTACGAGCAGTACTTC.

This CDR3 reads CASSLQGAGTGELFF. The CDR3 DNA reads as TGTGCCAGCAGTTTACAGGGGGCGGGCACCGGGGAGCTGTTTTTT. The chain employs TRBV11-2 and TRBJ2-2, with 9 positions matching TRBD1. This CDR3 contains 15 residues. CDR1 SGHAT and CDR2 FQNNGV come from the germline V gene. The junction had 6 bases not matched to a gene; V was cut back by 6 bases and J by 4 bases.

This chain uses TRBV29-1 with TRBJ2-1; TRBD2 might be the D (6 bases). This CDR3 is built from 13 residues. Trimming left V 7 bases short and J 4 bases short, with 14 bases between. Germline V gene sequence: CDR1 SQVTM, CDR2 ANQGSEA. The CDR3 DNA reads TGCAGCGGACGCCACGGGGGATACAATGAGCAGTTCTTC. Residues: CSGRHGGYNEQFF.

The rearrangement links TRBV19 to TRBJ2-2; 9 bases map to TRBD1. The V gene end was trimmed by 4 bases and the J gene end by 7 bases; junction bases not matched to a gene: 4. From germline, CDR1 is LNHDA and CDR2 SQIVND (reference sequence). The CDR3 spans 14 residues. CDR3 loop: CASSRDREIGELFF. CDR3 bases: TGTGCCAGTAGTAGGGACAGGGAGATCGGGGAGCTGTTTTTT.

This clone was counted a single time. The rearrangement joins TRBV6-6 to TRBJ1-2; D remains unclear. CDR3 size: 11 residues. The V gene's germline CDR1 is MNHNY and CDR2 SVGAGI (reference sequence). Trimming stripped 6 bases from V and 2 bases from J, with 4 bases between. The CDR3 reads CASRANYGYTF. CDR3 DNA: TGTGCCAGCAGAGCGAACTATGGCTACACCTTC.

This chain links TRBV11-2 with TRBJ2-7, with TRBD1 matching over 7 bases. The CDR3 length is 15 residues. In germline, CDR1 is SGHAT, CDR2 FQNNGV. The trim removed 8 bases at V and 2 bases at J, leaving 12 bases unmatched. The CDR3: CASGKIQGSTYEQYF. As DNA, the CDR3 is TGTGCCAGCGGAAAGATACAGGGGTCAACCTACGAGCAGTACTTC.

CDR3 sequence reads: CSVSRDRSGREQYF. The CDR3 bases are TGCAGCGTTAGCCGGGACAGAAGTGGGCGCGAGCAGTACTTC. V and J are TRBV29-1 and TRBJ2-7, with 7 bases lining up with TRBD1. This CDR3 is 14 amino acids long. Germline loops: CDR1 SQVTM, CDR2 ANQGSEA. The ends lost 5 bases at V and 6 bases at J; junction bases unmatched: 13.

This clone has a handful of counts. This sequence joins TRBV7-9 and TRBJ2-2; 8 bases map to TRBD1. This CDR3 is built from 17 residues. Losses at the gene ends were 5 bases for V and 2 bases for J; bases not matched to a gene: 10. Germline V gives CDR1 SEHNR, CDR2 FQNEAQ (reference sequence). Here the CDR3 DNA reads TGTGCCAGCAGCCAGAGACAGGGGACGGCAAACACCGGGGAGCTGTTTTTT. Protein sequence: CASSQRQGTANTGELFF.

The rearrangement uses TRBV6-5 and TRBJ1-2; D unresolved. V lost 5 bases and J 2 bases, leaving 9 bases between the germline ends. Germline-derived CDR1 and CDR2 are MNHEY and SVGAGI. The CDR3 runs 13 residues. This chain's CDR3 is CASSTNQNYGYTF. As DNA, the CDR3 is TGTGCCAGCAGTACGAACCAGAACTATGGCTACACCTTC.

The gene calls are TRBV5-1 and TRBJ1-6; 8 bases are a match to TRBD1. Germline CDR1 reads SGHRS; CDR2 reads YFSETQ. This CDR3 region has 18 residues. V trimming: 3 bases; J trimming: 4 bases; junction bases outside the gene matches: 12. DNA of the CDR3: TGCGCCAGCAGCTCACCACCGACAGGGGAGGTGTATAATTCACCCCTCCACTTT. It codes for CASSSPPTGEVYNSPLHF. Full variable domain (remainder filled in from reference TRBV5-1 and TRBJ1-6): KAGVTQTPRYLIKTRGQQVTLSCSPISGHRSVSWYQQTPGQGLQFLFEYFSETQRNKGNFPGRFSGRQFSNSRSEMNVSTLELGDSALYLCASSSPPTGEVYNSPLHFGNGTRLTVT.

The chain uses TRBV21-1 and TRBJ2-7; the tabulated D call, TRBD2, remains unverified against the DNA. TRBV21-1 is tagged as a pseudogene. The CDR3 spans 16 residues. DNA of the CDR3: TGTGCCAGCAGCGCCCGCCTAGCGGGAGGTCCCTACGAGCAGTACTTC. Translating it yields CASSARLAGGPYEQYF.

The J gene is TRBJ1-2, the V gene TRBV29-1, with D possibly TRBD1 on 5 matching bases. The length of the CDR3 is 14 residues. Germline V gene data show CDR1 as SQVTM and CDR2 as ANQGSEA. The germline V and J ends were trimmed by 3 bases and 4 bases, with 15 bases remaining between them. DNA of the CDR3: TGCAGCGTTGAGGAGGGGCGGCTAGGCTATGGCTACACCTTC. Its translation: CSVEEGRLGYGYTF.

The chain is built from TRBV30 and TRBJ2-1; 7 nucleotides agree with TRBD2. Germline V gene sequence: CDR1 GTSNPN, CDR2 SVGIG (reference sequence). The CDR3 contains 14 residues. V was clipped by 5 bases and J by 3 bases; unmatched bases: 7. CDR3 coding DNA: TGTGCCTGGTCGGGAGCGGGGATCTACAATGAGCAGTTCTTC. It is translated as CAWSGAGIYNEQFF. The entire variable domain, with the rest obtained from reference TRBV30 and TRBJ2-1, is as follows: SQTIHQWPATLVQPVGSPLSLECTVEGTSNPNLYWYRQAAGRGLQLLFYSVGIGQISSEVPQNLSASRPQDRQFILSSKKLLLSDSGFYLCAWSGAGIYNEQFFGPGTRLTVL.

This clone was seen a handful of times. The J gene is TRBJ1-2, the V gene TRBV12-3 or TRBV12-4; TRBD1 might be the D (6 bases). V dropped 3 bases and J dropped 8 bases, with 13 bases sitting between them. This CDR3 is 13 amino acids long. CDR3 coding DNA: TGTGCCAGCAGTTTGGAACAGGGTCGCGGCTACACCTTC. This encodes CASSLEQGRGYTF.

The chain uses TRBV7-9 and TRBJ1-1; D not certain. V was shortened by 5 bases and J by 0 bases, with 7 bases between the two germline ends. Germline assignment: CDR1 SEHNR and CDR2 FQNEAQ (reference sequence). This CDR3 has 13 amino acids. CDR3 in DNA: TGTGCCAGCAGCCTACAGATGAACACTGAAGCTTTCTTT. Protein: CASSLQMNTEAFF.

The V gene is TRBV2, the J gene TRBJ1-1, with TRBD1 matching over 9 bases. The CDR3 consists of 14 residues. Germline loops: CDR1 SNHLY, CDR2 FYNNEI. Trimming took 5 bases from V and 3 from J; bases not matched to a gene: 4. CDR3: CASSLGDRDTEAFF. In DNA form, the CDR3 reads TGTGCCAGCAGTTTGGGGGACAGGGACACTGAAGCTTTCTTT.

The V gene is TRBV7-3, the J gene TRBJ2-2, with TRBD1 identical over 7 bases. Germline CDR1 reads SGHTA; CDR2 reads FQGTGA. This CDR3 comprises 16 residues. V lost 5 bases, J lost 3 bases, and 9 bases stayed unmatched. In DNA, the CDR3 is TGTGCCAGCAGCACAACCGGGACAGTGGACACCGGGGAGCTGTTTTTT. Translating it yields CASSTTGTVDTGELFF.

The chain couples TRBV3-1 (or the pseudogene TRBV3-2) to TRBJ2-4; maybe TRBD1 (6 bases). This CDR3 is built from 17 residues. Per germline, CDR1 LGHDT and CDR2 YNNKEL (reference sequence). V was cut by 0 bases and J by 1 base, with 13 bases left in between. The CDR3 DNA is TGTGCCAGCAGCCAAGAAGGCACAGGGCTCGCCAAAAACATTCAGTACTTC. Its translation: CASSQEGTGLAKNIQYF.

The V call is TRBV4-1, the J call TRBJ2-1; 11 nucleotides match TRBD1. Germline CDR1 is MGHRA and CDR2 is YSYEKL. Trimming removed 4 bases from V and 7 bases from J; junction bases left unmatched: 9. The CDR3 contains 16 residues. In DNA, the CDR3 is TGCGCCAGCAGCCCGACCGGGACAGGGGGTAAGAATGAGCAGTTCTTC. It specifies CASSPTGTGGKNEQFF.

This clone was picked up a small number of times. The chain joins TRBV5-6 to TRBJ2-1; D is uncertain. V was pared by 3 bases and J by 5 bases, with 9 bases between. The CDR3 is made up of 13 amino acids. Germline loops: CDR1 SGHDT, CDR2 YYEEEE. Here the CDR3 DNA reads TGTGCCAGCAGCTCAGGAACCCACAATGAGCAGTTCTTC. This codes for CASSSGTHNEQFF.

The chain carries TRBV6-6 and TRBJ1-5; the match to TRBD1 covers 9 bases. The V gene end was trimmed by 8 bases and the J gene end by 5 bases; junction bases not matched to a gene: 13. This CDR3 has 16 amino acids. Looked up from germline, CDR1 is MNHNY and CDR2 is SVGAGI (reference sequence). CDR3 nucleotides: TGTGCCAGCTCCCCGGGCACAGGGGGCTTTTATCAGCCCCAGCATTTT. Its translation: CASSPGTGGFYQPQHF.

The chain uses TRBV7-8 and TRBJ1-4; 7 nucleotides agree with TRBD1. This CDR3 region has 14 residues. V shed 2 bases, J shed 7 bases, and the junction held 4 bases outside the gene matches. Germline values: CDR1 SGHVS, CDR2 FQNEAQ. The DNA for the CDR3 is TGTGCCAGCAGCTTATCGACAGGGACTGAAAAACTGTTTTTT. It is translated as CASSLSTGTEKLFF.

The rearrangement uses TRBV2 and TRBJ1-2, with D perhaps matching TRBD1 (5 bases). Germline V gene sequence: CDR1 SNHLY, CDR2 FYNNEI. Deletions cut 6 bases from V and 8 bases from J, with 16 bases between. The CDR3 spans 13 residues. The CDR3 loop reads CASSTLQGRGYTF. The DNA for the CDR3 is TGTGCCAGCAGCACACTCCAGGGCAGGGGCTACACCTTC.

This clone was seen only a few times. The chain carries TRBV5-1 and TRBJ1-1, with a weak D call TRBD1 (5 bases). V was shortened by 7 bases and J by 4 bases, with 14 bases between the two germline ends. The germline V gene encodes CDR1 SGHRS and CDR2 YFSETQ. The CDR3 contains 13 residues. CDR3 nucleotides: TGCGCCAGCCATGACAGCCCGAGCACTGAAGCTTTCTTT. Amino acids: CASHDSPSTEAFF.